Here is one T cell receptor beta chain with its context. The sample originates from a study of blood T cell repertoires in COVID-19. The wider study: PBMCs, B-cell-depleted T cells, or T cells provided the cDNA or gDNA that made up the material.

Germline lookup yields CDR1 KGHDR and CDR2 SFDVKD. This CDR3 region has 16 residues. Trimming took off 7 bases at V and 4 bases at J, with 19 bases between the two ends. Authors' methods: Amplification of reference gene primers provided the estimated nucleated cell counts. The table came from immunoSEQ multiplex PCR; TCRdb's copy has only in-frame clones and leaves some out. The V and J calls and clone size come from that table; D and trimming were worked out from the DNA. The table lists roughly 250,000 clones, approximately 91% of them singletons, with 2% to 2.5% in the top ten. The genes are TRBV24-1 and TRBJ2-1, with no clear D. Sequencing input: peripheral blood. This TCR derives from a woman aged 40-49 years who had recovered from COVID-19. The CDR3 DNA sequence: TGTGCCACCAGCACAAGCGTAGAGGTGCCATACAATGAGCAGTTCTTC. Translation gives CATSTSVEVPYNEQFF.